The T cell receptor beta chain described here comes from a study of naive and memory T cell subsets. Study-level results: Over 85% of naive TCR sequences appeared only once after error correction, unlike memory subsets. Naive and memory subsets had different power law exponents for TCR abundance.

Comments on this clonotype: Its cognate antigen is unknown.

Two oligonucleotides, mixed equimolar, formed the beta constant-region primer covering TRBC1 and TRBC2. Ligated cDNA was amplified by four rounds of PCR with nested alpha and beta constant-region primers and SP2. TCRdb itself ran the UMI-ligation and nested PCR reads through MiXCR, one entry per CDR3 protein. The sample lists more than 100,000 distinct CDR3 sequences, roughly 36% occurring once. The material sequenced was central memory CD4+ T cells from blood. The origin of this receptor is a human donor in good health.

The CDR3 nucleotides are TGTGCCAGCAGCCCCAGGGATTCTAACTATGGCTACACCTTC. This translates into CASSPRDSNYGYTF. The chain uses TRBV7-9 and TRBJ1-2; tentative D call: TRBD1 (5 bases). The CDR3 length is 14 residues. Trimming took off 5 bases at V and 0 bases at J, with 10 bases between the two ends. Germline V CDR1 and CDR2: SEHNR, FQNEAQ (reference sequence).